The clone carrying this T cell receptor (beta chain) has just a few counts. In Seattle, patients joined the study during active infection and were tracked longitudinally. The sample belongs to a study of blood T cell repertoires in COVID-19. On the study more broadly: Researchers got acute and convalescent COVID-19 samples from the United States, Italy and Spain. T cells, B-cell-depleted T cells, or PBMCs provided the cDNA or gDNA that served as material.

This table comes from immunoSEQ multiplex PCR, and its TCRdb copy is limited to in-frame clones, with some not included. The sample lists 200,000 to 300,000 clones, about 90% occurring once. The V end was cut by 8 bases, the J end by 6 bases, with 14 bases between. This CDR3 region has 13 residues. From germline, CDR1 is MNHEY and CDR2 SMNVEV (reference sequence). The source of this sequence is a person aged 18-29 years with COVID-19, enrolled during active disease. The chain carries TRBV27 and TRBJ1-5, with TRBD1 as a possible D gene (6 bases). Sequenced: peripheral blood. For the CDR3, the DNA is TGTGCCAGCGGGGGCCGTGGCGGTCAGCCCCAGCATTTT. Protein sequence: CASGGRGGQPQHF.